This TCR beta chain was profiled in a study of blood T cell repertoires in COVID-19. Sequencing used immunoSEQ multiplex PCR; TCRdb keeps in-frame clones, though not all of them. This repertoire shows about 670,000 clones, 85% to 90% found once; its top ten account for about 0.26%. Germline-derived CDR1 and CDR2 are SGDLS and YYNGEE. The V gene lost 3 bases and the J gene lost 4 bases, with 13 bases spanning the gap. The CDR3 has 14 amino acids. What was sequenced was peripheral blood. This chain joins TRBV9 and TRBJ1-2; weak D call: TRBD1 (6 bases). This receptor was identified in a woman aged 18-35 years with acute or convalescent COVID-19. CDR3 bases: TGTGCCAGCAGCGAAAAGGGGGACCTCTATGGCTACACCTTC. Amino acids: CASSEKGDLYGYTF.